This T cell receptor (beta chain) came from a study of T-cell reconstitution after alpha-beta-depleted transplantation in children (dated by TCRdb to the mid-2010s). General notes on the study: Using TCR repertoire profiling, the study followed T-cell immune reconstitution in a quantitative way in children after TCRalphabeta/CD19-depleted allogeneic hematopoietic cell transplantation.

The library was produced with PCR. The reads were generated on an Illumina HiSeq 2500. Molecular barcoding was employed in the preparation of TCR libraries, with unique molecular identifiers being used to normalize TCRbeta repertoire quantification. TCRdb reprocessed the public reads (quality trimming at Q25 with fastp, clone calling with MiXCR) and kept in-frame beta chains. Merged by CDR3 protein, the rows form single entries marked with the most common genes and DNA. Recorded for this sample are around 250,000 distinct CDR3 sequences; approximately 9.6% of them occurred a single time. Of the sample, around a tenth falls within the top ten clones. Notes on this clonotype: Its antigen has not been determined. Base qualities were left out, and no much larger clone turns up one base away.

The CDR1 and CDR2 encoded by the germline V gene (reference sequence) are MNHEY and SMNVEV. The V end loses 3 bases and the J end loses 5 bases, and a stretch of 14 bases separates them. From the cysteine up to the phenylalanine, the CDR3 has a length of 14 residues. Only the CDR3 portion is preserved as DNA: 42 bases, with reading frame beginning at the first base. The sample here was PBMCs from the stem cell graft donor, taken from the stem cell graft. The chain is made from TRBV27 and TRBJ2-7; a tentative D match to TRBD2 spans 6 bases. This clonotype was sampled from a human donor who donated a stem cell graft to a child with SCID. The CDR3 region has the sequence CASSFVGWGDEQYF. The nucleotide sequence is TGTGCCAGCAGTTTCGTGGGCTGGGGGGACGAGCAGTACTTC.